Reported below is one T cell receptor (beta chain). Its antigen is not yet known. A single base separates this from a much larger clone, so it may be a read error. The roughly 39 donors, aged roughly 6 to 95 years, were systemically healthy Caucasian individuals from Russia. About 10 milliliters of peripheral blood were collected from each donor into EDTA-treated Vacutainer tubes. Ficoll-Paque density-gradient centrifugation was used to isolate PBMCs, with at least 7 million per sample. Trizol reagent was used to extract total RNA from PBMCs, with at least 6 micrograms per sample. The percentages of naive CD45RAhigh/CD27high T cells were determined by flow cytometry on a PBMC aliquot from every donor. Library preparation used 5' RACE. Data came from an Illumina HiSeq 2500. The second PCR ran for about 6 to 12 cycles and used a J-beta primer mix along with a sample-barcoded 5' primer. Each TCR beta cDNA molecule received a unique molecular identifier from a template-switch 5' adaptor carrying 12 random nucleotides. At least 2.5 million CDR3-containing paired-end reads were obtained from each sample. All of the RNA was converted into first-strand cDNA using the Mint cDNA synthesis kit, with a TRBC-specific oligonucleotide serving as the primer. All cDNA was treated with uracil-DNA glycosylase and then went through a first 18-cycle PCR with the universal primers M1SS and BC2_uni_R. The study's own analysis went as follows. Normalization of each sample was performed by random selection of 1 million high-quality reads, each carrying a distinct molecular identifier. Reads with shared molecular identifiers were discarded instead of being binned into consensus sequences. CDR3 identification, clonotype clustering and error correction used MiTCR with a Q25 quality threshold and the strictest error-elimination algorithm. A nonparametric unseen species model with Euler transformation was used to estimate a lower bound on total TCR beta diversity. The public sequencing data were trimmed at Q25 with fastp and processed into clonotypes with MiXCR by TCRdb, which kept only in-frame beta chains. When rows share a CDR3 protein, they turn into one entry using the most common DNA and genes. The V and J calls were not made by the authors but by TCRdb's processing. The sample table contains 450,000 to 650,000 distinct CDR3 sequences; only one count was recorded for about 24% of them. The top ten clones comprise around 10% of the sample.

The sample comes from a study of blood T cells in healthy people across ages (dated by TCRdb to between 2015 and 2017). Broadly, across the study: In model experiments, template switching captured about one uniquely barcoded TCR beta cDNA molecule for every two T cells. Using deep sequencing normalized with unique cDNA molecular identifiers, the study measured how TCR beta repertoire diversity changes with age. The donors were divided into four age groups: young (average about 16 years), middle-aged (approximately 39), aged (around 67) and long-lived (around 80). For two donors (one aged 18 to 30 and one aged 80 or older), the study analyzed two additional independent replicas of 1 million unique cDNA reads from the same blood draw.

The CDR3 runs 14 amino acids, cysteine and phenylalanine included. Solely the CDR3 DNA is kept, with 42 bases framed from the first base. CDR1 SGHKS and CDR2 YYEKEE were looked up in the germline V gene (reference sequence). V sheds 0 bases and J sheds 9 bases, leaving 15 bases between their ends. General conclusions and limits of the study: Because donor CMV infection status was unknown, age-related changes in expanded clonotypes were potentially confounded. Observed TCR beta diversity per million T cells fell roughly linearly with age, and a significant reduction was already apparent by age approximately 40. Because profiling used bulk unsorted PBMCs, naive and antigen-experienced compartments could not be compared conclusively. Total diversity estimates from one million sequenced T cells were considered lower bounds and underestimates. The long-lived group showed more naive CD4+ T cells, fewer expanded clones and increased TCR diversity than the aged group, suggesting age selection. A strong correlation was found between observed TCR beta diversity and the percentage of naive T cells measured by flow cytometry.

The same sample was also studied in work on T cells of mothers and their children. The second paper states: Donors were nine systemically healthy Caucasian individuals: three mothers and their six children. cDNA synthesis used all of the extracted RNA, with around 1.6 ug of RNA in each 15 ul reaction. Sample barcodes and 2-4 random nucleotides were added via the M1S primer in the second PCR. Over 8 million TCR beta CDR3 reads were obtained for each mother, and 2.5 million to 3 million reads were obtained for each child. Thymic selection similarly shapes TCR recombination output in related and unrelated pairs, with minor effect from inherited differences. Normalized repertoire overlap was always found to be slightly, but never significantly, higher in related mother-child pairs than in unrelated mother-child pairs. Persistent microchimeric T cell clones were not detected, at a sensitivity of about 90 clones per million clonotypes. The study used deep NGS to compare TCR beta repertoires of mothers and children, seeking features distinguishing related mother-child pairs from unrelated individuals. On average, the children were approximately 11 +/- 4 years old, while the mothers were about 38 +/- 4 years old. Libraries were sequenced on Illumina HiSeq 2000 with 100+100 nt paired-end reads after adapter ligation with NEBNext reagents. To avoid cross-contamination, the mother libraries and the child libraries were prepared a month apart and sequenced in separate runs. For each donor, between about 450,000 and 2,300,000 distinct TCR beta clonotypes were identified. Naive TCR beta clonotypes were estimated from low-frequency clonotypes matched to each donor's FACS-determined naive share, without sorting.

The receptor chain draws on TRBV5-5 and TRBJ2-5; the D gene is perhaps TRBD1 or TRBD2, each of them matching over 5 bases. The sample taken for sequencing was blood. This receptor was obtained from a boy between 5 and 17 years old in good health. The CDR3 in this case is CASSLEWGSEAQYF. The nucleotides are TGTGCCAGCAGCTTGGAGTGGGGGAGCGAGGCCCAGTACTTC.